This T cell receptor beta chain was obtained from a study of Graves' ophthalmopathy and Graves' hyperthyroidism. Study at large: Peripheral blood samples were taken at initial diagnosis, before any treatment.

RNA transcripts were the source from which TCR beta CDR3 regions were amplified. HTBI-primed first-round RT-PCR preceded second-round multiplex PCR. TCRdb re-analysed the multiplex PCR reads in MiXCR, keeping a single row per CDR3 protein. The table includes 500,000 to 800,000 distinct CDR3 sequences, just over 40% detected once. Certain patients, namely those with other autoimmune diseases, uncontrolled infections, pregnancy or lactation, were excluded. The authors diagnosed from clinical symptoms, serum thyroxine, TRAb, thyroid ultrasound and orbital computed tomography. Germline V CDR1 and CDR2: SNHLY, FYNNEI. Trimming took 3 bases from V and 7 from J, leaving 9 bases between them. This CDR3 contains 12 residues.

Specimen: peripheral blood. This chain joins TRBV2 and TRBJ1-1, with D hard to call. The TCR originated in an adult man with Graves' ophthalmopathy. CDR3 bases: TGTGCCAGCAGTGAGGACGGAGATGAAGCTTTCTTT. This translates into CASSEDGDEAFF.